The 21 T cell receptor beta chains below were found in one sample sequenced in a study of shared clonotypes between healthy human individuals. Method: immunoSEQ multiplex PCR; TCRdb's copy keeps in-frame clones and lacks some. This sample has under 1,100,000 clones, with around 82% found just once. Sequencing was performed on memory CD4+ T cells from PBMCs. Sample subset: CD45RA-negative fraction. These receptors were collected from a man between 18 and 35 years old in good health. Some clones in this sample may be carry-over from other donors' samples.

This clone was detected only once. The rearrangement uses TRBV5-3 and TRBJ2-1, with TRBD2 matching over 11 bases. TRBV5-3 is treated as an ORF (open reading frame) with a function not yet certain. CDR3 size: 15 residues. J lost 12 bases, V lost 4 bases, and 12 bases had no gene match. The CDR3 reads CARSAYVLAGEVQFF. The CDR3 DNA reads TGTGCCAGAAGCGCTTATGTACTAGCGGGAGAAGTGCAGTTCTTC.

A note on this clone: This same CDR3 is encoded by further DNA sequences in the sample. This chain joins TRBV29-1 and TRBJ2-3; no definite D call. Germline V gene sequence: CDR1 SQVTM, CDR2 ANQGSEA. There are 12 residues in the CDR3. The V end lost 6 bases, the J end lost 1 base, and 8 bases lay between the germline ends. As DNA, the CDR3 is TGCAGCGTGTTGACTGGCACAGATACGCAGTATTTT. The encoded protein is CSVLTGTDTQYF.

The DNA for the CDR3 is TGTGCCAGCAGCCCCCAACCGGCGGTCTCCTACGAGCAGTACTTC. Its translation: CASSPQPAVSYEQYF. The chain employs TRBV6-5 and TRBJ2-7; no definite D call. V was pared by 6 bases and J by 0 bases, with 15 bases between. This CDR3 has 15 residues. Germline V gene data show CDR1 as MNHEY and CDR2 as SVGAGI.

The chain couples TRBV18 to TRBJ1-1; D may be TRBD1 (6 bases). The V gene's germline CDR1 is KGHSH and CDR2 LQKENI. Trimming pared 1 base from V and 4 bases from J, leaving 16 bases between. There are 16 residues in the CDR3. Here the CDR3 DNA reads TGTGCCAGCTCACCACTGCCAGGGAAGGGGGGCACTGAAGCTTTCTTT. It codes for CASSPLPGKGGTEAFF.

This clone was picked up a small number of times. CDR3 loop: CASSLFTSGSSDTQYF. The CDR3 DNA reads as TGTGCCAGCAGCTTGTTTACTAGCGGGAGTTCAGATACGCAGTATTTT. The chain carries TRBV5-6 and TRBJ2-3, with 11 bases identical to TRBD2. J lost 4 bases, V lost 1 base, and 5 bases had no gene match. This CDR3 comprises 16 residues. CDR1 and CDR2 from the germline V gene are SGHDT and YYEEEE. The whole variable domain, remainder taken from reference TRBV5-6 and TRBJ2-3, is DAGVTQSPTHLIKTRGQQVTLRCSPKSGHDTVSWYQQALGQGPQFIFQYYEEEERQRGNFPDRFSGHQFPNYSSELNVNALLLGDSALYLCASSLFTSGSSDTQYFGPGTRLTVL.

This clone was seen only a few times. The CDR3 region has the DNA TGTGCGTACACGGGAAACACCATATATTTT. This gives the protein CAYTGNTIYF. This rearrangement joins TRBV27 to TRBJ1-3, with D uncertain. CDR3 length: 10 amino acids. Germline CDR1 is MNHEY and CDR2 is SMNVEV (reference sequence).

This chain joins TRBV28 and TRBJ1-1; 8 bases agree with TRBD1. V shed 2 bases and J 2 bases; nucleotides not matched to a gene: 4. This CDR3 contains 15 residues. Germline values: CDR1 MDHEN, CDR2 SYDVKM. CDR3: CASSLRSGGNTEAFF. CDR3 bases: TGTGCCAGCAGTTTAAGGTCAGGGGGCAACACTGAAGCTTTCTTT.

The CDR3 DNA follows: TGTGCCAGCAGTCCCCGACACGGAGTTACAGATACGCAGTATTTT. Amino acids: CASSPRHGVTDTQYF. The gene calls are TRBV6-1 and TRBJ2-3; D not certain. Trimming stripped 5 bases from V and 3 bases from J, with 15 bases between. CDR1 is MNHNS and CDR2 is SASEGT in the germline V gene. CDR3 size: 15 residues.

A note on this clone: A junction end diverges from the germline sequence, so it may reflect a read error. The chain recombines TRBV30 with TRBJ2-1; TRBD2 aligns across 7 bases. This CDR3 contains 13 residues. Germline lookup yields CDR1 GTSNPN and CDR2 SVGIG (reference sequence). CDR3 sequence reads: CVWSSGSWEGQFF. CDR3 nucleotide sequence: TGTGTCTGGAGCAGCGGGTCCTGGGAGGGGCAGTTCTTC.

This chain uses TRBV28 with TRBJ2-5, with 7 bases lining up with TRBD1. The CDR3 sequence is 15 residues long. The V gene end was trimmed by 2 bases and the J gene end by 2 bases; junction bases not matched to a gene: 5. The germline CDR1 and CDR2 sequences are MDHEN and SYDVKM. The CDR3 region is CASSLVGTAQETQYF. In DNA, the CDR3 is TGTGCCAGCAGTTTAGTGGGGACAGCTCAAGAGACCCAGTACTTC.

This chain joins TRBV28 and TRBJ2-2; a weak D match, TRBD1 (6 bases). Germline loops: CDR1 MDHEN, CDR2 SYDVKM. The CDR3 totals 15 residues. Trimming took 6 bases from V and 3 from J, leaving 14 bases between them. CDR3 residues: CASSTPGAHTGELFF. CDR3 nucleotide sequence: TGTGCCAGCAGCACGCCAGGGGCGCACACCGGGGAGCTGTTTTTT.

This chain links TRBV7-9 with TRBJ2-7; 7 bases align to TRBD1. CDR3 length: 13 residues. The V and J ends lost 6 bases and 6 bases, in that order; junction bases with no gene match: 8. CDR1 SEHNR and CDR2 FQNEAQ come from the germline V gene (reference sequence). CDR3 amino acids: CASRFTGVGEQYF. CDR3 nucleotide sequence: TGTGCCAGCAGGTTTACAGGGGTTGGCGAGCAGTACTTC.

In the case of this clone: The junction does not match germline at one end; this may be a read error. This sequence joins TRBV27 and TRBJ2-4; D may be TRBD2 (5 bases). CDR3 length equals 9 residues. The germline V gene has CDR1 MNHEY and CDR2 SMNVEV (reference sequence). The CDR3 DNA is TGTGCCAGCAGTTTCGGGGAAGACTTC. Amino acid sequence: CASSFGEDF.

This chain connects TRBV15 to TRBJ2-7; 15 bases line up with TRBD2. The CDR3 loop spans 18 amino acids. V gave up 2 bases and J gave up 7 bases; unmatched junction bases: 12. Germline V gene lookup returns CDR1 LNHNV and CDR2 YYDKDF (reference sequence). This chain's CDR3 is CATSRFSGLAGGPGEQYF. CDR3 in DNA: TGTGCCACCAGCAGATTTTCCGGACTAGCGGGAGGGCCTGGGGAGCAGTACTTC.

With regard to this clone: Within the sample, other DNA sequences also encode this same CDR3. The chain employs TRBV28 and TRBJ2-5, with D tentatively TRBD1 (6 bases). V was pared by 6 bases and J by 5 bases, with 13 bases between. The CDR3 runs 13 residues. In germline, CDR1 is MDHEN, CDR2 SYDVKM. CDR3 in DNA: TGTGCCAGCAGACAGGGCGGCGGGGAGACCCAGTACTTC. It translates to CASRQGGGETQYF.

The chain carries TRBV28 and TRBJ1-2; 10 positions agree with TRBD1. The junction had 12 bases not matched to a gene; V was cut back by 1 base and J by 4 bases. CDR1 MDHEN and CDR2 SYDVKM come from the germline V gene. This CDR3 contains 18 residues. The CDR3 coding sequence is TGTGCCAGCAGTTTATACGCGACAGGGGGCGCAGTGATCTATGGCTACACCTTC. Protein sequence: CASSLYATGGAVIYGYTF.

This clone was observed once. The chain recombines TRBV28 with TRBJ2-7, with 8 bases matching TRBD1. With V trimmed by 7 bases and J by 1 base, 6 bases remained unmatched. This CDR3 spans 14 amino acids. Looked up from germline, CDR1 is MDHEN and CDR2 is SYDVKM. The CDR3 sequence is CASTSTGDSYEQYF. For the CDR3, the DNA is TGTGCCAGCACCTCGACAGGGGATTCCTACGAGCAGTACTTC.

The CDR3 region is CASSKQGFPTGELFF. The CDR3 DNA follows: TGCGCCAGCAGCAAGCAGGGATTTCCCACCGGGGAGCTGTTTTTT. The gene calls are TRBV5-1 and TRBJ2-2, with D perhaps TRBD1 (5 bases). V was shortened by 4 bases and J by 4 bases, with 14 bases between the two germline ends. CDR1 and CDR2 (germline): SGHRS, YFSETQ. The CDR3 totals 15 residues. Looking up the rest from reference TRBV5-1 and TRBJ2-2 gives the full variable domain: KAGVTQTPRYLIKTRGQQVTLSCSPISGHRSVSWYQQTPGQGLQFLFEYFSETQRNKGNFPGRFSGRQFSNSRSEMNVSTLELGDSALYLCASSKQGFPTGELFFGEGSRLTVL.

The CDR3 here is CASSLRLAGDEQYF. In DNA, the CDR3 is TGTGCCAGCAGCCTCCGACTAGCGGGAGACGAGCAGTACTTC. J is TRBJ2-7 and V is TRBV9; 12 bases align to TRBD2. Trimming at V came to 4 bases and at J to 5 bases, leaving 4 bases not matched to a gene. This CDR3 is 14 amino acids long. Germline values: CDR1 SGDLS, CDR2 YYNGEE.

V usage is TRBV9 and J usage is TRBJ1-1, with 8 bases identical to TRBD1. CDR1 is SGDLS and CDR2 is YYNGEE in the germline V gene. The CDR3 has 15 residues. V lost 5 bases and J lost 4; bases outside the gene matches: 10. This CDR3 is CASRASTQGATEAFF. The CDR3 nucleotides are TGTGCCAGCAGAGCCAGTACCCAGGGGGCCACTGAAGCTTTCTTT.

This chain connects TRBV19 to TRBJ1-2, with D hard to call. Germline V gene sequence: CDR1 LNHDA, CDR2 SQIVND (reference sequence). This CDR3 is 14 amino acids long. V was clipped by 5 bases and J by 8 bases, with 18 bases between them. The CDR3 reads CASSYHPRVLGYTF. The CDR3, as DNA: TGTGCCAGTAGTTACCACCCTCGTGTCCTCGGCTACACCTTC.